This T cell receptor beta chain was sequenced for a study of T cells after yellow fever vaccination. General observations from the study: Some clonotypes were seen in both the CD4 and the CD8 compartments. These made up a small share and likely arose from convergent recombination. Subsequent booster samples again held most clones from primary vaccination (approximately 95% CD4, approximately 85% CD8).

Germline trimming cut 2 bases from V and 3 bases from J; bases unmatched to any gene: 0. CDR3 length: 14 residues. From germline, CDR1 is MNHEY and CDR2 SVGEGT. Comment on this clonotype: What it binds is not known.

Each CDR3 protein is one row after TCRdb ran MiXCR on the 5' RACE reads. The sample shows some 560,000 distinct CDR3 sequences, about 17% of them seen only once. The sequence was obtained from a man between 18 and 29 years old who received the YFV17D yellow fever vaccine. The material sequenced was PBMCs, taken less than 6 days after the first yellow fever vaccination. V gene TRBV6-2 or TRBV6-3 combines with J gene TRBJ2-2; TRBD2 aligns across 7 bases. The CDR3 nucleotides read TGTGCCAGCAGTTACCGGGGGGACACCGGGGAGCTGTTTTTT. Amino acids: CASSYRGDTGELFF.